Reported below is one T cell receptor beta chain. Its antigen is unknown. This record belongs to a study of cytomegalovirus exposure and HLA in healthy donors. Notes on the study in general: Listed as cytomegalovirus-associated were about 160 TCR beta chains. Evidence from a later analysis indicated that most CMV-associated TCR beta chains looked HLA-restricted.

Primers for the PCR totalled 60 Vbeta and 13 Jbeta. In the original analysis: In a later analysis, some 11 million of some 80 million unique beta chains occurred in at least two donors. Measured with immunoSEQ multiplex PCR; TCRdb has only the in-frame clones, and not every one. That table furnishes V, J and clone size, whereas the DNA furnished D and trimming. The data show about 170,000 clones, roughly 85% seen once. The source of this sequence is a boy younger than 10 in good health and CMV-seronegative. Sequencing used PBMCs.

DNA of the CDR3: TGTGCCTGGAGTGATTGGGGAACAGGGAACGTCAAAGCAAAAAACATTCAGTACTTC. Protein product: CAWSDWGTGNVKAKNIQYF. The chain is built from TRBV30 and TRBJ2-4; TRBD1 is a possible D gene (6 bases). The CDR3 length is 19 residues. The V end was cut by 1 base, the J end by 4 bases, with 26 bases between. The germline CDR1 and CDR2 sequences are GTSNPN and SVGIG (reference sequence).